Listed below are T cell receptor beta chains from one sample, sequenced in a study of cytomegalovirus exposure and HLA in healthy donors. Clones were read by immunoSEQ multiplex PCR, and TCRdb kept only the in-frame ones, dropping some. The sample carries 150,000 to 160,000 clones, 86% recorded once. Specimen: PBMCs. Receptor source: a man between 18 and 35 years old in good health and CMV-seropositive. CDR3s include the opening cysteine and the closing phenylalanine or tryptophan. A D gene is named only where the DNA matches it firmly. Size is stated for part of the rows, as once, few or many counts, or as a class when the clone is expanded.

v_gene,abundance,j_gene,d_gene,CDR3aa,CDR3nt
TRBV6-6,NA,TRBJ1-1,NA,CASSYSRFRSEAFF,TGTGCCAGCAGTTACTCGAGGTTTCGGTCTGAAGCTTTCTTT
TRBV4-2,NA,TRBJ2-1,NA,CASSQGTSLEGNEQFF,TGTGCCAGCAGCCAAGGAACTAGTCTAGAAGGAAATGAGCAGTTCTTC
TRBV7-8,once,TRBJ2-2,TRBD2,CASSPRALAERAGELFF,TGTGCCAGCAGCCCGAGGGCGCTAGCGGAGAGGGCCGGGGAGCTGTTTTTT
TRBV18,few,TRBJ2-7,NA,CASSPWTGEQYF,TGTGCCAGCTCACCCTGGACGGGGGAGCAGTACTTC
TRBV7-9,once,TRBJ2-7,TRBD1,CASRSGTGHYEQYF,TGTGCCAGTAGATCCGGGACAGGGCACTACGAGCAGTACTTC
TRBV5-1,NA,TRBJ2-2,NA,CASSLVAGEGTGELFF,TGCGCCAGCAGCTTGGTTGCAGGGGAGGGGACCGGGGAGCTGTTTTTT
TRBV6-1,NA,TRBJ1-2,NA,CASSHGQIRDGGYTF,TGTGCCAGCAGCCACGGACAGATAAGGGATGGGGGCTACACCTTC
TRBV18,NA,TRBJ2-7,NA,CASSPRGRSVGEQYF,TGTGCCAGCTCACCACGGGGCAGGTCGGTGGGGGAGCAGTACTTC
TRBV6-5,NA,TRBJ2-7,NA,CASSYFDKAYEQYF,TGTGCCAGCAGTTACTTCGACAAGGCTTACGAGCAGTACTTC
TRBV4-1,NA,TRBJ2-1,NA,CASSQDSEAWSNEQFF,TGCGCCAGCAGCCAAGATTCCGAGGCGTGGAGCAATGAGCAGTTCTTC
TRBV9,NA,TRBJ2-5,TRBD2,CASSVGAGGLETQYF,TGTGCCAGCAGCGTAGGAGCGGGGGGTTTAGAGACCCAGTACTTC
TRBV7-9,NA,TRBJ2-3,TRBD2,CASSFLPGTITDTQYF,TGTGCCAGCAGCTTCCTTCCCGGGACTATCACAGATACGCAGTATTTT
TRBV7-2,NA,TRBJ2-5,NA,CASTPAGRIQETQYF,TGTGCCAGCACCCCCGCGGGGCGGATCCAAGAGACCCAGTACTTC